Listed below are T cell receptor beta chains from one sample, sequenced in a study of high-grade serous ovarian cancer treatment subgroups. The repertoire was sequenced with immunoSEQ multiplex PCR; TCRdb's copy has only in-frame clones and lacks some. The profile shows roughly 470 clones, over 70% of them singletons. The sample consisted of tumor tissue. These receptors all stem from a human donor with high-grade serous ovarian cancer. Each CDR3 is given with its conserved first and last residue. The D gene is left open where the match is weak. Not every row has a clone size; where given, it reads once, few, many or a size class.

j_call v_call d_call clone_size cdr3_aa cdr3_nt
TRBJ1-5 TRBV5-8 TRBD1 few CASSATGAPNQPQHF TGTGCCAGCAGCGCGACAGGGGCTCCAAATCAGCCCCAGCATTTT
TRBJ2-3 TRBV7-2 - - CASSLNGDTQYF TGTGCCAGCAGCTTAAATGGAGATACGCAGTATTTT
TRBJ2-5 TRBV9 - - CASSVGASVVETQYF TGTGCCAGCAGCGTAGGGGCTAGCGTCGTGGAGACCCAGTACTTC
TRBJ1-1 TRBV4-1 - few CASSQVVYTEAFF TGCGCCAGCAGCCAAGTGGTCTACACTGAAGCTTTCTTT
TRBJ2-1 TRBV18 - - CASSPERADNNEQFF TGTGCCAGCTCACCGGAGAGAGCCGATAACAATGAGCAGTTCTTC
TRBJ2-7 TRBV6-1 TRBD1 - CASSELGQGPYEQYF TGTGCCAGCAGTGAATTGGGACAGGGTCCCTACGAGCAGTACTTC
TRBJ2-3 TRBV7-2 TRBD2 once CASSLQARGGDTQYF TGTGCCAGCAGCTTACAGGCGCGGGGGGGAGATACGCAGTATTTT
TRBJ1-2 TRBV18 - - CASSTTPQGIYGYTF TGTGCCAGCTCCACCACCCCCCAGGGAATCTATGGCTACACCTTC
TRBJ1-5 TRBV6-6 - - CASSLRDGVPQHF TGTGCCAGCAGCCTCAGGGACGGGGTGCCCCAGCATTTT
TRBJ2-2 TRBV6-6 - - CASSYSIQPGELFF TGTGCCAGCAGTTACTCGATCCAACCCGGGGAGCTGTTTTTT
TRBJ1-1 TRBV2 TRBD1 - CASRNRGGTEAFF TGTGCCAGCAGGAACAGGGGAGGGACTGAAGCTTTCTTT
TRBJ2-3 TRBV7-2 TRBD2 - CASSLARGGEGRDTQYF TGTGCCAGCAGCTTAGCTCGGGGGGGGGAGGGTAGAGATACGCAGTATTTT
TRBJ2-4 TRBV7-6 TRBD1 - CASSLGGGAAKNIQYF TGTGCCAGCAGCTTAGGAGGGGGCGCTGCCAAAAACATTCAGTACTTC
TRBJ1-1 TRBV7-8 - - CASSSRQDYMNTEAFF TGTGCCAGCAGCAGTAGACAGGACTACATGAACACTGAAGCTTTCTTT
TRBJ2-3 TRBV10-1 TRBD2 - CASSESYQGGGNTDTQYF TGCGCCAGCAGTGAGTCCTATCAGGGCGGGGGGAACACAGATACGCAGTATTTT
TRBJ2-5 TRBV9 TRBD1 - CASSPGTGEETQYF TGTGCCAGCAGCCCGGGGACAGGGGAGGAGACCCAGTACTTC
TRBJ1-2 TRBV9 TRBD1 - CASSLGPGGAGGYTF TGTGCCAGCAGCCTTGGGCCAGGGGGCGCAGGAGGCTACACCTTC
TRBJ1-4 TRBV7-9 - - CASSPIDGGSEKLFF TGTGCCAGCAGCCCCATCGATGGGGGTAGTGAAAAACTGTTTTTT
TRBJ2-2 TRBV7-9 TRBD1 - CASSNLGTGVAGELFF TGTGCCAGCAGCAACCTCGGGACAGGGGTTGCCGGGGAGCTGTTTTTT
TRBJ1-2 TRBV6-5 - once CASSSPGAPLGGYTF TGTGCCAGCAGTTCCCCCGGGGCCCCCCTGGGAGGCTACACCTTC
TRBJ2-5 TRBV7-2 - - CASSPQGGDQYF TGTGCCAGCAGCCCGCAGGGAGGAGACCAGTACTTC
TRBJ2-7 TRBV14 TRBD2 - CASSQPNPAGGRSSYEQYF TGTGCCAGCAGCCAGCCAAATCCAGCGGGGGGGAGGAGCTCCTACGAGCAGTACTTC
TRBJ1-1 TRBV6-5 - hyperexpanded CASRHQGATEAFF TGTGCCAGCAGACATCAGGGCGCCACTGAAGCTTTCTTT